This entry concerns a single T cell receptor (beta chain). Its antigen has not been determined. No base qualities exist here, and no much larger clone lies one base off it. The germline V gene encodes CDR1 SGHTA and CDR2 FQGNSA. The V and J ends are trimmed by 2 bases and 5 bases, leaving 10 bases between them. There are 14 amino acids in the CDR3, from cysteine to phenylalanine inclusive. Only the CDR3 DNA stays, 42 bases, in frame from base 1. These data originate in a study of cytomegalovirus exposure and HLA in healthy donors (dated by TCRdb to about 2017). Regarding the complete study: In an earlier analysis of 450 to 750 of the donors, about 270 Gb of sequence data and some 120 million unique TCR beta sequences from about 190 million T cells were reported. Roughly 300 gigabases of sequencing data and around 80 million unique TCR sequences made up an early release that covered nearly 650 HLA-typed donors. Of the roughly 400 genotyped donors, 81% fell in the genetic ancestry cluster associated with self-reported Caucasian donors. The study aimed to test whether signatures of past pathogen exposure could be identified by cataloging public T cell receptors. The study profiled the T cell repertoires of 666 subjects by immunosequencing and related them to cytomegalovirus serostatus. Along with the roughly 670-subject first cohort, a separate validation cohort of approximately 110 different subjects was used. The study combined high-throughput TCR immunosequencing, statistical association of individual TCRs with disease status, and machine learning to predict cytomegalovirus infection status. A later analysis re-examined previously published TCR beta repertoires from more than 600 donors and added high-resolution HLA genotyping to investigate patterns of TCR occurrence. Rather than using new phenotypic data, the later analysis identified candidate immune exposures from TCR beta sequences and from how often those sequences occurred across donors. In an earlier analysis of 587 of the donors, high-throughput TCR beta sequencing was used to judge whether each TCR beta V gene segment behaved as functional or pseudogenic. Donor age, sex, ethnicity and CMV serostatus were compiled alongside the repertoire data. A later genetic analysis used genome-wide SNP genotypes for about 55% of the 666 donors, treating that subset as a discovery cohort. Every discovery cohort repertoire had been produced on one sequencing platform. Both class I and class II loci were covered by HLA typing, at four-digit resolution. Typing coverage varied by locus: about 620-640 donors for A, B, C, DRB1 and DQB1; roughly 510 for DQA1; more than 600 for DPA1; roughly 450 for DPB1. Because of strong linkage in the cohort, four or five DR-DQ haplotypes were treated as single units for association and clustering. Among roughly 400 genotyped donors of the cohort, an average of roughly 230,000 unique TCR beta nucleotide sequences was sequenced per donor, of which about 20% were non-productive. The research as a whole found: In a later analysis, several top co-occurrence clusters were reported to appear linked to parvovirus B19, influenza, CMV and Epstein-Barr virus. CMV serostatus was the only immune exposure information available for the cohort. A later analysis found that most CMV-associated TCR beta chains appeared HLA-restricted, with HLA associations seemingly driven largely by CMV exposure. The cohort was sequenced for TCR beta chains only, and without alpha or paired-chain data the features that could be detected were limited. In vitro tests confirmed that a few of the cytomegalovirus-associated TCR beta chains recognize cytomegalovirus antigens. When HLA alleles, especially DR and DQ, strongly co-occurred, TCR associations were difficult to assign to individual alleles. Some IMGT-functional V segments, including TRBV6-2 and TRBV6-3, could not be told apart with the 87-base-pair reads, so those segments were excluded. Specific HLA alleles were associated with over 15,000 TCR beta sequences at a false discovery rate of 0.05 in a later analysis. The sequencing pipeline was judged likely to have produced a cluster of highly shared sequence variants as a technical artifact. The study gave a list of some 150 TCR beta chains associated with cytomegalovirus. According to a later genetic analysis, donors in an Asian-associated ancestry cluster had fewer N-insertions in productive TCRs than the approximately 700-donor mean. V-gene and J-gene trimming of TCR beta chains was associated with a missense DCLRE1C variant in a later genetic analysis, and the association was replicated in an independent cohort. An earlier analysis of approximately 570 of the donors showed that most TCR beta V segments appeared in productive rearrangements either about 87% or about 30% of the time, which broadly matched IMGT annotations. A further reported finding was that TCR beta sequences accurately predicted the HLA-A and HLA-B alleles for most subjects in the first cohort. The classifier was reported to diagnose cytomegalovirus status with high specificity and sensitivity in both the original cohort and the validation cohort. Linkage disequilibrium might explain the correlated functional status among segregating V segments, but an unknown experimental factor could not be ruled out. The earlier analysis of about 600 of the donors excluded 15 to 20 rarely observed V segments, including chromosome 9 orphons, because counts were too low. It was suggested by the authors that the approach could potentially be generalized to other disease states and immunological phenotypes. Because HLA typing was unavailable for some donors at each locus, only the typed subset was used in association tests. In a later analysis, HLA-associated TCR beta chains were found to be more clonally expanded and to have lower generation probabilities than equally common non-associated chains. According to a later analysis, TCR association rates differed among HLA loci, with DRB1 alleles showing the most associated TCRs and HLA-C alleles showing the fewest. Most TCR sequences were seen in very few donors, while some public TCRs were found in many individuals. Presence/absence analyses assumed roughly uniform sequencing depth across donors, an assumption that may not hold.

In total, 630 or so healthy bone marrow donors made up the cohort. Cohort members were all nominally healthy when sampled, although unrecorded immune exposures were likely present. The donor tested CMV seronegative and was one of the 352 seronegative cohort members. A peripheral blood sample was provided by each donor, and peripheral blood mononuclear cells were used for TCR beta sequencing. Genomic DNA extraction from the blood cell samples was performed with the Qiagen DNeasy Blood Extraction Kit. The library was obtained by the immunoSEQ multiplex PCR assay. For the multiplex PCR, a mixture combining 60 forward primers for TCR Vbeta segments and 13 reverse primers for TCR Jbeta segments was used. A multiplex PCR assay on genomic DNA amplified the CDR3 region of rearranged TCR beta genes. On the Illumina HiSeq System, the amplified TCR beta libraries were sequenced as 87-base-pair reads. Per the original workflow: A later analysis tallied 70 million to 100 million unique TCR beta chains across the 700 or so repertoires, and about 10 million of those chains were shared by two or more donors. A nearest-neighbor algorithm error-corrected the raw reads and collapsed the reads into unique sequences, merging closely related sequences to remove PCR and sequencing errors. To assign V, D and J gene segments, CDR3 sequences were aligned to IMGT reference sequences. Each retained sequence needed at least a six-nucleotide match to both a V gene segment and a J gene segment. A rearrangement counted as productive if the CDR3 had no stop codons and remained in frame with V and J, and every other rearrangement counted as non-productive. Following IMGT convention, CDR3 was defined as the stretch from the second conserved V-encoded cysteine up to the conserved J-encoded phenylalanine. The earlier analysis of 550 to 650 of the donors excluded any sequence lacking an unambiguous match to a single V gene segment. An earlier analysis of some 500 of the donors classified V segments as functional when productive rearrangements were above 56.7% and as segregating when the standard deviation between donors was above 5%. A statistical classification framework was developed to diagnose cytomegalovirus status using the catalog of TCR beta chain sequences. In a later analysis, TCR nucleotide sequences were compared against IMGT/GENE-DB human TR gene sequences so that V and J genes could be assigned. Using the TCRdist pipeline, a later analysis assigned CDR3 sequences along with most-parsimonious VDJ recombination scenarios. In a later analysis, each TCR beta chain was defined by its CDR3 amino acid sequence together with its V-gene family, and reads lacking a unique V-gene family were excluded. A later analysis removed roughly 590 highly shared, low-generation-probability nucleotide sequences to deal with suspected cross-contamination and a sequencing artifact. In a later analysis, a clonal expansion index was calculated for each public chain from normalized within-repertoire ranks of inferred template counts. A later analysis computed generation probabilities with a VDJ recombination model fitted to out-of-frame rearrangements, and checked the results against IGoR. In a later analysis, TCR-TCR, TCR-HLA and TCR-CMV co-occurrence was scored with hypergeometric tests, and a repertoire-size bias correction was applied to TCR pairs. In a later analysis, false discovery rates were estimated by permuting HLA or CMV assignments 20 times. In a later analysis, co-occurring TCRs were grouped using DBSCAN, and TCRdist sequence similarity was added for clustering within HLA-allele-positive subsets. Co-occurrence clustering excluded repertoires with fewer than 30,000 or more than 120,000 public chains, plus five with anomalous nucleotide sharing. TCRdb carries this immuneACCESS record with in-frame sequences only. Its versions omit some clonotypes, under half of them owing to an unresolved V gene in the studies checked, with the rest unexplained. The D gene and trimming were derived from the DNA, and the V and J assignments and clone size from that table. The sample contains about 110,000 clones, roughly 82% of them found a single time. The ten largest clones capture less than 2% of the sample.

The TCR originated in a man aged 50-60 years in good health and CMV-seronegative. The chain uses TRBV7-2 and TRBJ1-5; the D region possibly corresponds to TRBD1 (6 bases align). The sample consisted of PBMCs. The sequenced DNA is TGTGCCAGCAGCTTACAGTCAGGGGATCAGCCCCAGCATTTT. It encodes CASSLQSGDQPQHF.